This TCR beta chain derives from a study of shared clonotypes between healthy human individuals. The overall study: A donor's plate count was three for CD4 naive and three for CD4 memory; CD8 naive had two and CD8 memory one. Broader study findings: The four-donor shared clonotypes exceeded non-shared clonotypes in generation probability, with non-shared ones scoring lower. The small donor group covered limited genetic and exposure diversity.

Germline V CDR1 and CDR2: LNHDA, SQIVND (reference sequence). V shed 5 bases and J 2 bases; nucleotides not matched to a gene: 3. The CDR3 has 14 residues. DNA at about 210 ng, roughly 27,000 T cell genomes, went into sorted-subset replicate PCRs. Sequencing was performed with immunoSEQ multiplex PCR; in TCRdb, only in-frame clones are kept and a portion is missing. The data hold under 1,900,000 clones, with 98% observed a single time. Of note for this clone: Its antigen remains unidentified. This CDR3 is also generated by other DNA sequences in the sample.

Sequences were obtained from naive CD4+ T cells sorted from blood. Subset described: CD45RA+ positively selected. The chain combines TRBV19 with TRBJ2-3, with TRBD2 matching over 8 bases. The TCR originated in a man between 25 and 39 years old in good health. This chain's CDR3 is CASSLGLATDTQYF. The CDR3 bases are TGTGCCAGTAGTCTCGGACTAGCCACAGATACGCAGTATTTT.